A single sample gave rise to the 13 T cell receptor beta chains below, sequenced in a study of technical replicates of blood from four donors. Method: immunoSEQ multiplex PCR; TCRdb's copy keeps in-frame clones and lacks some. Of approximately 13,000 clones listed, approximately 84% are singletons. Source material: PBMCs. These receptors all stem from a human donor in good health.

This chain uses TRBV7-2 with TRBJ1-1; tentative D call: TRBD1 (5 bases). The germline V gene has CDR1 SGHTA and CDR2 FQGNSA. Trimming removed 7 bases at V and 7 bases at J, with 10 bases between. The CDR3 is 11 residues long. CDR3 region: CASTLQGEAFF. The CDR3 DNA reads as TGTGCCAGCACCCTCCAGGGTGAAGCTTTCTTT.

The chain links TRBV28 to TRBJ2-7, with 9 bases fitting TRBD2. The CDR3 is 18 residues long. V shed 4 bases and J 3 bases; nucleotides not matched to a gene: 16. The V gene's germline CDR1 is MDHEN and CDR2 SYDVKM. The CDR3 loop is CASSSWSGTRAGGYEQYF. The CDR3 DNA reads TGTGCCAGCAGTTCTTGGTCCGGGACCCGAGCGGGAGGCTACGAGCAGTACTTC.

The V and J genes are TRBV20-1 and TRBJ1-2; D gene ambiguous. V gave up 3 bases and J gave up 3 bases, with 5 bases separating them. The CDR3 loop spans 11 amino acids. The germline V gene has CDR1 DFQATT and CDR2 SNEGSKA (reference sequence). The CDR3 DNA reads as TGCAGTGCTAGGCAGTACTATGGCTACACCTTC. Amino acid sequence: CSARQYYGYTF.

This clone was observed once. DNA of the CDR3: TGCGCCAGCAGCCAAGATAGTGTACTATATGAGCAGTTCTTC. It translates to CASSQDSVLYEQFF. This chain uses TRBV4-1 with TRBJ2-1; D is uncertain. V was shortened by 0 bases and J by 8 bases, with 11 bases between the two germline ends. The CDR3 extends over 14 amino acids. CDR1 is MGHRA and CDR2 is YSYEKL in the germline V gene.

The chain has TRBV9 and TRBJ1-2; D perhaps matches TRBD1 (5 bases). The CDR3 is made up of 14 amino acids. In germline, CDR1 is SGDLS, CDR2 YYNGEE. V was trimmed by 1 base and J by 6 bases, leaving 13 bases between them. The chain's CDR3 is CASSVQTPGDGYTF. Written as DNA, the CDR3 is TGTGCCAGCAGCGTACAGACCCCGGGGGATGGCTACACCTTC.

The V call is TRBV6-6, the J call TRBJ1-2; TRBD1 might be the D (5 bases). The CDR3 consists of 14 residues. CDR1 is MNHNY, CDR2 SVGAGI, per germline (reference sequence). V was cut by 7 bases and J by 4 bases, with 16 bases left in between. The DNA for the CDR3 is TGTGCCAGCACCGGGGACTCGGGACCCTATGGCTACACCTTC. This encodes CASTGDSGPYGYTF.

The gene calls are TRBV27 and TRBJ1-2; D remains ambiguous. The ends were cut back, 0 bases at V and 8 bases at J, with 19 bases in the middle. CDR3 length equals 16 residues. CDR1 is MNHEY, CDR2 SMNVEV, per germline (reference sequence). CDR3 amino acids: CASSLSVERERLGYTF. CDR3 DNA: TGTGCCAGCAGTTTATCTGTTGAAAGAGAGAGACTCGGCTACACCTTC.

CDR3 loop: CAISEDRNQPQHF. The CDR3, as DNA: TGTGCCATCAGTGAAGACAGAAATCAGCCCCAGCATTTT. The rearrangement uses TRBV10-3 and TRBJ1-5; D may be TRBD1 (5 bases). The CDR3 runs 13 residues. V was pared by 3 bases and J by 4 bases, with 7 bases between. CDR1 and CDR2 (germline): ENHRY, SYGVKD.

The rearrangement uses TRBV5-1 and TRBJ1-2; 12 bases agree with TRBD1. The germline V gene encodes CDR1 SGHRS and CDR2 YFSETQ. The CDR3 is made up of 15 amino acids. The junction had 3 bases not matched to a gene; V was cut back by 0 bases and J by 6 bases. CDR3 DNA sequence: TGCGCCAGCAGCTTGGAGGGACAGGGGGCGGATGGCTACACCTTC. Its translation is CASSLEGQGADGYTF.

This clone was seen once. The V call is TRBV27, the J call TRBJ2-7; 8 nucleotides match TRBD1. Germline CDR1 reads MNHEY; CDR2 reads SMNVEV (reference sequence). This CDR3 comprises 14 residues. V lost 3 bases, J lost 7 bases, and 8 bases stayed unmatched. The CDR3 DNA follows: TGTGCCAGCAGTTTCGCGCAGGGGGCGCAAGAGCAGTACTTC. Translation gives CASSFAQGAQEQYF.

This clone was detected once. V and J are TRBV9 and TRBJ2-1; possibly TRBD2 for D (5 bases). Germline V gives CDR1 SGDLS, CDR2 YYNGEE. The CDR3 contains 17 residues. V gave up 3 bases and J gave up 0 bases, with 16 bases separating them. DNA of the CDR3: TGTGCCAGCAGCGGCCCCCACCCGGGGAGCTCCTACAATGAGCAGTTCTTC. Translating gives CASSGPHPGSSYNEQFF.

This sequence joins TRBV7-2 and TRBJ1-5; no definite D call. The CDR3 runs 12 residues. Germline CDR1 and CDR2: SGHTA and FQGNSA. V lost 2 bases and J lost 6, with 5 bases in between. Here the CDR3 DNA reads TGTGCCAGCAGCTTAATCGGTCAGCCCCAGCATTTT. Amino acids: CASSLIGQPQHF.

This clone was seen just once. The chain recombines TRBV18 with TRBJ2-1, with 14 bases identical to TRBD2. The CDR3 consists of 14 residues. Per germline, CDR1 KGHSH and CDR2 LQKENI. V shed 6 bases, J shed 6 bases, and the junction held 1 base outside the gene matches. For the CDR3, the DNA is TGTGCCAGCTCCGGGACTAGCGGGAGCAATGAGCAGTTCTTC. Encoded protein: CASSGTSGSNEQFF. The full variable domain, completed using reference TRBV18 and TRBJ2-1, is NAGVMQNPRHLVRRRGQEARLRCSPMKGHSHVYWYRQLPEEGLKFMVYLQKENIIDESGMPKERFSAEFPKEGPSILRIQQVVRGDSAAYFCASSGTSGSNEQFFGPGTRLTVL.